This T cell receptor (beta chain) was identified in a study of response to subunit inactivated influenza vaccine. Study outcomes and limitations: Authors suggested each seasonal flu vaccination may recruit only limited numbers of new T cells.

This clonotype was observed many times. Its matching antigen is unknown. Sequence at one end of the junction differs from germline and may be a read error. There are 13 residues in the CDR3. TCRdb processed the RT-PCR reads anew with MiXCR; each CDR3 protein has one entry. Of about 500,000 distinct CDR3 sequences listed, approximately 16% are singletons. Here the sequenced sample was CD4+ T cells sorted from PBMCs, taken less than 25 months after vaccination. J is TRBJ1-2 and V is TRBV12-3 or TRBV12-4; D is undetermined. The TCR was taken from a man between 50 and 69 years old who received an inactivated influenza vaccine. The CDR3 nucleotides are TGTGCCAGCAGCTTAGACCTAAACTATGGCTACACCTTC. This sequence encodes CASSLDLNYGYTF.